Sequencing of this TCR beta chain was carried out in a study of CD4 T cells in relation to SARS-CoV-2 and coronaviruses. At the level of the study: After roughly ten days of antigen culture, PBMC TCR beta CDR3s were sequenced.

In regard to this clone: Its antigen is as yet unknown.

Before the COVID-19 pandemic, during about 2010-2018, CD4+ T cells were taken from unexposed donors. Isolation of CD4+ T cells took place after approximately 11 days in culture. Losses at the gene ends were 4 bases for V and 3 bases for J; bases not matched to a gene: 5. CDR3 size: 15 residues. Per the germline V gene, CDR1 is SGHRS and CDR2 is YFSETQ. The protocol was immunoSEQ multiplex PCR, while the TCRdb copy is restricted to in-frame clones and leaves out a portion. The sample has about 21,000 clones; about 66% are singletons. This chain joins TRBV5-1 and TRBJ1-4; 8 positions agree with TRBD1. This TCR derives from a human donor in good health. The source material was CD4+ T cells from PBMCs, cultured in vitro. The CDR3 DNA reads TGCGCCAGCAGCCAGGACAGGGCAGCTAATGAAAAACTGTTTTTT. Translating gives CASSQDRAANEKLFF.